The sample holds one count of the clone carrying this T cell receptor (beta chain). Its antigen remains unidentified. V lost 1 base to trimming and J lost 3 bases, with 14 bases between them. Germline V lookup: CDR1 SEHNR, CDR2 FQNEAQ (reference sequence). CDR3 length equals 16 residues. The data were taken from a study of shared clonotypes between healthy human individuals. The healthy adult donors were HIV-negative and reported no recent acute infections or vaccinations. Some clones are missing from TCRdb's copy, which holds only in-frame ones; the method was immunoSEQ multiplex PCR. The sample has some 2,100,000 clones; 90% to 96% are singletons. Overall study results and limits: A limitation of the genetic and exposure-history diversity represented arose from few donors. Memory subsets had estimated richness that was generally smaller than that of naive subsets.

This chain links TRBV7-9 with TRBJ2-3; D possibly uses TRBD1 or TRBD2 (5 bases each). Sequencing input: naive CD4+ T cells sorted from blood. The subset: CD45RA+ positively selected. The clonotype originates from a man aged 18 to 30 in good health. DNA of the CDR3: TGTGCCAGCAGCTTAGGTTTACGGGGCAGGACAGATACGCAGTATTTT. Its translation is CASSLGLRGRTDTQYF.